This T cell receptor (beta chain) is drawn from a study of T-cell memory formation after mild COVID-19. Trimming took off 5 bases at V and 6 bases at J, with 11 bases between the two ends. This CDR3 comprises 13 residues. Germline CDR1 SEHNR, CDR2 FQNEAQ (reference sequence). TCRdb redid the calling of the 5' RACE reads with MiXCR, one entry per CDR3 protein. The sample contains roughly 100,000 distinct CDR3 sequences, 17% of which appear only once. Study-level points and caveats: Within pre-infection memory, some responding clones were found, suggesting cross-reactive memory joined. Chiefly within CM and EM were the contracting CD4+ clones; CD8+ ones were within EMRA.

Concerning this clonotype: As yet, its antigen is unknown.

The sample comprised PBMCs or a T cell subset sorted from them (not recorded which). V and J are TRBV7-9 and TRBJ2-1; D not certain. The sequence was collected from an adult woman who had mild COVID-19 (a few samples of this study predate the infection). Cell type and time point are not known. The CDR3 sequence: CASSDSRANEQFF. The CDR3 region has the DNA TGTGCCAGCAGCGATTCCCGGGCCAATGAGCAGTTCTTC.